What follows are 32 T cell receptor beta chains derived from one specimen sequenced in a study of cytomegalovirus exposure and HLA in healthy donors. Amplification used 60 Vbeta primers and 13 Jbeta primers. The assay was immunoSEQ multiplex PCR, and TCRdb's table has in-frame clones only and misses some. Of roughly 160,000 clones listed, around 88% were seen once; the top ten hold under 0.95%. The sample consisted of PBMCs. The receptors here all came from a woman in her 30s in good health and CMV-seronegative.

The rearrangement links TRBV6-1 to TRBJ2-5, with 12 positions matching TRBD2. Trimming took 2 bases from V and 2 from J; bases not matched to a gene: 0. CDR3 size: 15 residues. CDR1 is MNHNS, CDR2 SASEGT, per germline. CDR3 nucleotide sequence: TGTGCCAGCAGTGAACTAGCGGGGGGGCAAGAGACCCAGTACTTC. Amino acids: CASSELAGGQETQYF.

This CDR3 is CASSYDPGEPQHF. For the CDR3, the DNA is TGTGCCAGCAGTTATGATCCAGGGGAGCCCCAGCATTTT. The chain employs TRBV6-5 and TRBJ1-5; D possibly corresponds to TRBD1 (6 bases). V lost 3 bases and J 8 bases, leaving 11 bases between the germline ends. The CDR3 is made up of 13 amino acids. Germline values: CDR1 MNHEY, CDR2 SVGAGI.

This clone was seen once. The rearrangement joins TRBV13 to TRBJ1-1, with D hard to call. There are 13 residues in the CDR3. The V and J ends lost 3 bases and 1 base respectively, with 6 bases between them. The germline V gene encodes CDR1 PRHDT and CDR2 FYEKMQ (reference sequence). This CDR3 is CASSFLQNTEAFF. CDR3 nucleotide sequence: TGTGCCAGCAGCTTTTTACAGAACACTGAAGCTTTCTTT.

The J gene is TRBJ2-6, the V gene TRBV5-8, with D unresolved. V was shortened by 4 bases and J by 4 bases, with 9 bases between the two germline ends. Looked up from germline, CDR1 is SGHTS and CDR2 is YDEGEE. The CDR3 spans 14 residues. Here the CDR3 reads CASSPVFGANVLTF. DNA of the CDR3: TGTGCCAGCAGCCCGGTATTCGGGGCCAACGTCCTGACTTTC.

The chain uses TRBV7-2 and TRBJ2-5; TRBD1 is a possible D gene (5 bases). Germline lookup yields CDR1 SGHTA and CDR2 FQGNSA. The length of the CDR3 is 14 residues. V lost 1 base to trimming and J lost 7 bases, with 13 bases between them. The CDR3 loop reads CASSLERIRGTQYF. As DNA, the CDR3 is TGTGCCAGCAGCTTAGAACGGATTAGGGGGACCCAGTACTTC.

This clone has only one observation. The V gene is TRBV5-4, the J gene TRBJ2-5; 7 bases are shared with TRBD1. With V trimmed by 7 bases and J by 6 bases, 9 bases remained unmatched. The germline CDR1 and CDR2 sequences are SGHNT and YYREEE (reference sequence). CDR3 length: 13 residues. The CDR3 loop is CASHAEGAQTQYF. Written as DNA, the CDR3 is TGTGCCAGCCATGCCGAGGGGGCGCAGACCCAGTACTTC.

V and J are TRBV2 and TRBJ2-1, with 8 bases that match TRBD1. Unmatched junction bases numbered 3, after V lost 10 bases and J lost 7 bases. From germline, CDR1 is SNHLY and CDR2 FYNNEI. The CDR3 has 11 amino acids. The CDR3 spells CAKNRGNEQFF. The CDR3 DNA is TGTGCCAAGAACAGGGGGAATGAGCAGTTCTTC.

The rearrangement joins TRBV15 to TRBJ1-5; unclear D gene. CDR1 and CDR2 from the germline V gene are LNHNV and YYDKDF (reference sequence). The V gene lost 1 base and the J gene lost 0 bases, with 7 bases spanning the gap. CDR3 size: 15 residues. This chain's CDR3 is CATSRGQNSNQPQHF. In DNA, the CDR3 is TGTGCCACCAGCAGAGGGCAGAATAGCAATCAGCCCCAGCATTTT.

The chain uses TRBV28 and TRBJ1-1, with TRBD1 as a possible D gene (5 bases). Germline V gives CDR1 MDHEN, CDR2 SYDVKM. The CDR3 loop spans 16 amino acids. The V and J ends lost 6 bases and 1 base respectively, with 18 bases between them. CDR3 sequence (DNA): TGTGCCAGCAGCCTTACAGGTCCCCAGGGGAACACTGAAGCTTTCTTT. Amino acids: CASSLTGPQGNTEAFF. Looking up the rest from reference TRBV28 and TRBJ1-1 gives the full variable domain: DVKVTQSSRYLVKRTGEKVFLECVQDMDHENMFWYRQDPGLGLRLIYFSYDVKMKEKGDIPEGYSVSREKKERFSLILESASTNQTSMYLCASSLTGPQGNTEAFFGQGTRLTVV.

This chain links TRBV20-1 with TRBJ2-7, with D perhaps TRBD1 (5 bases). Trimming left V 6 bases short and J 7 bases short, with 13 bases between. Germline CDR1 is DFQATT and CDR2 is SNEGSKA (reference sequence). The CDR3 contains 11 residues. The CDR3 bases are TGCAGTGCGACGGACAATAGGGAGCAGTACTTC. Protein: CSATDNREQYF.

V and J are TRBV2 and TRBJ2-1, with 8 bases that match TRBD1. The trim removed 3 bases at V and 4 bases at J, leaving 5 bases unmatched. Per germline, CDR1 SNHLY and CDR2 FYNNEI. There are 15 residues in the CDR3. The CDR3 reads CASSDRTGTYNEQFF. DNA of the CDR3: TGTGCCAGCAGTGATAGGACAGGGACATACAATGAGCAGTTCTTC.

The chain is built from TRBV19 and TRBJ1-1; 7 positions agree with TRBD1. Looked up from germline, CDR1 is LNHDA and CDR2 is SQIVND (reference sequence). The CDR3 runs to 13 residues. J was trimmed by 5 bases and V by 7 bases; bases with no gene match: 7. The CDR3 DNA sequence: TGTGCCAGTACCGAGACAGGGCGTACTGAAGCTTTCTTT. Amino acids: CASTETGRTEAFF. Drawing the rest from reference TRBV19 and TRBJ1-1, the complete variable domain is DGGITQSPKYLFRKEGQNVTLSCEQNLNHDAMYWYRQDPGQGLRLIYYSQIVNDFQKGDIAEGYSVSREKKESFPLTVTSAQKNPTAFYLCASTETGRTEAFFGQGTRLTVV.

CDR3 sequence: CASSLNSYTGELFF. The CDR3, as DNA: TGCGCCAGCAGCTTGAACTCGTACACCGGGGAGCTGTTTTTT. The chain is built from TRBV5-1 and TRBJ2-2; D gene ambiguous. The germline V gene encodes CDR1 SGHRS and CDR2 YFSETQ. V was clipped by 1 base and J by 3 bases, with 7 bases between them. There are 14 residues in the CDR3.

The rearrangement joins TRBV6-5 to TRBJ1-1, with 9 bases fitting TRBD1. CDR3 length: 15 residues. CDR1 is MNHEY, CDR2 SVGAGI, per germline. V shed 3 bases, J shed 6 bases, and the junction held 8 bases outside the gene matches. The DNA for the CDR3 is TGTGCCAGCAGTTATGGGAACAGGGGGCGGGCTGAAGCTTTCTTT. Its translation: CASSYGNRGRAEAFF.

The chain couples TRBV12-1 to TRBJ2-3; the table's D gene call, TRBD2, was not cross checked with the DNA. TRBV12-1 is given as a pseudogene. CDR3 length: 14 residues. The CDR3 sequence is CASSFNGRPDTQYF. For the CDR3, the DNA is TGTGCCAGCAGCTTTAATGGGAGGCCAGATACGCAGTATTTT.

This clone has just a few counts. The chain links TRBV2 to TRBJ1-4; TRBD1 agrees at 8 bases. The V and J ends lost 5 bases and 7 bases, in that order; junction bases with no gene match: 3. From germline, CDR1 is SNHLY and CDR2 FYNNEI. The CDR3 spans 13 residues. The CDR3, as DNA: TGTGCCAGCAGTCGTGACAGGGGTGAAAAACTGTTTTTT. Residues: CASSRDRGEKLFF.

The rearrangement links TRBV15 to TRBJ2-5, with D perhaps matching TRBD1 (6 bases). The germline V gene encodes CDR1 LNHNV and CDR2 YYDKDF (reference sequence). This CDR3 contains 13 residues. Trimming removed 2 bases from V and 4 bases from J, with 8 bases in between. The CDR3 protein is CATSRQGPETQYF. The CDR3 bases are TGTGCCACCAGCAGACAGGGGCCAGAGACCCAGTACTTC.

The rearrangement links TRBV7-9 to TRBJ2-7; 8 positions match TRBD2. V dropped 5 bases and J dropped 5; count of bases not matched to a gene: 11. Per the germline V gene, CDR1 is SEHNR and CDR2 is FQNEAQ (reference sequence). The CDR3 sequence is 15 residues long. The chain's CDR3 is CASSPPGKGLDEQYF. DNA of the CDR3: TGTGCCAGCAGCCCCCCCGGTAAGGGACTAGACGAGCAGTACTTC.

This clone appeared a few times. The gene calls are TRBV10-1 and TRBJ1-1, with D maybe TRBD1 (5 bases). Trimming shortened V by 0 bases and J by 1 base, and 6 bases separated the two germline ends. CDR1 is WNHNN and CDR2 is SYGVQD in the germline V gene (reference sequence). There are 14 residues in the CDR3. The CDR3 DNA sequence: TGCGCCAGCAGTGAGTCTACAGGGAACACTGAAGCTTTCTTT. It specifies CASSESTGNTEAFF.

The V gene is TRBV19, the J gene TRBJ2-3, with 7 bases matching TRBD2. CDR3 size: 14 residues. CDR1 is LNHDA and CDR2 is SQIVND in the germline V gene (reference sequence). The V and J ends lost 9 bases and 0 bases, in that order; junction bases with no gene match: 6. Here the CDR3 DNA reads TGTGCCAGCAAGCCTAGCGGCAGCACAGATACGCAGTATTTT. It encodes CASKPSGSTDTQYF.

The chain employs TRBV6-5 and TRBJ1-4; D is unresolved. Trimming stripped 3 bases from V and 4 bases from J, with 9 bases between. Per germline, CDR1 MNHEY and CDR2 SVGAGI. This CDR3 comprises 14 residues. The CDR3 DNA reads TGTGCCAGCAGTTATAGCCGGCTTAATGAAAAACTGTTTTTT. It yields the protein CASSYSRLNEKLFF.

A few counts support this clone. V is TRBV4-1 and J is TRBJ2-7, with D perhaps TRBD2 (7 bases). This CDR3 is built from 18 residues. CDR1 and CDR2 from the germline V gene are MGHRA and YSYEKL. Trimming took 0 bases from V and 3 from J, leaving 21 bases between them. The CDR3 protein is CASSQDRAGDYTVYEQYF. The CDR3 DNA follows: TGCGCCAGCAGCCAAGATAGAGCAGGGGACTATACCGTCTACGAGCAGTACTTC.

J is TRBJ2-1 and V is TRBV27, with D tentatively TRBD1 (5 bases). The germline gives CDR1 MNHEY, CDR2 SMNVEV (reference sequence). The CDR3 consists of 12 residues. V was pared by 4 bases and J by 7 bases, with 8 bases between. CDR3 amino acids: CASSSQGNEQFF. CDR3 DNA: TGTGCCAGCAGTTCCCAGGGAAATGAGCAGTTCTTC.

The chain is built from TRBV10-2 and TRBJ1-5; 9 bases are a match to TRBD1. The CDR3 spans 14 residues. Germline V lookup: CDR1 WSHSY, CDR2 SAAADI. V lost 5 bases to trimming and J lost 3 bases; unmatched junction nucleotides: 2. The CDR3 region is CASSRDRDNQPQHF. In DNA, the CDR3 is TGCGCCAGCAGTCGGGACAGGGACAATCAGCCCCAGCATTTT.

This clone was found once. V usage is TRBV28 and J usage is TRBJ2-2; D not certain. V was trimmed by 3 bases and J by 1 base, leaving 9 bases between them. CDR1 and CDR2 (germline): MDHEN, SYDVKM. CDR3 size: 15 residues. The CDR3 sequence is CASSFGRRNTGELFF. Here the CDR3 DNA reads TGTGCCAGCAGTTTTGGCCGCCGGAACACCGGGGAGCTGTTTTTT.

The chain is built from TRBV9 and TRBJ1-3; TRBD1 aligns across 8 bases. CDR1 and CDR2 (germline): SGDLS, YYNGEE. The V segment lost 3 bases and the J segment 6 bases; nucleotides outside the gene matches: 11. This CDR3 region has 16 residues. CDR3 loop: CASSAGQGFSINTIYF. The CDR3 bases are TGTGCCAGCAGCGCAGGACAGGGATTCTCTATAAACACCATATATTTT.

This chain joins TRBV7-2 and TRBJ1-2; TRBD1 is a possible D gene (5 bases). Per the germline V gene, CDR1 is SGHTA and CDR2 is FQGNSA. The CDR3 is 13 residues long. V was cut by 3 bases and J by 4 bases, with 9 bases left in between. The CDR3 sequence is CASSFQGSYGYTF. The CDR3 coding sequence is TGTGCCAGCAGCTTCCAGGGTTCCTATGGCTACACCTTC.

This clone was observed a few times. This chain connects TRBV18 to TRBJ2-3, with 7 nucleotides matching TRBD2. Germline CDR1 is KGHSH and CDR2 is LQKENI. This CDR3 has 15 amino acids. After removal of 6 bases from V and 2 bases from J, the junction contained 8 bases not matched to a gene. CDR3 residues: CASSMAGANTDTQYF. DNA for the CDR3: TGTGCCAGCTCTATGGCGGGAGCTAACACAGATACGCAGTATTTT.

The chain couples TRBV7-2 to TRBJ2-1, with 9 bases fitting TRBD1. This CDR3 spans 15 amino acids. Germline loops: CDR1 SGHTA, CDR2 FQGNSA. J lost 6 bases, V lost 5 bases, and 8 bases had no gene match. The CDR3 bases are TGTGCCAGCAGCCTCACGGGACAGGGTTTCAATGAGCAGTTCTTC. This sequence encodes CASSLTGQGFNEQFF. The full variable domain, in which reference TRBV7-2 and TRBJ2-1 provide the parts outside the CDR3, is GAGVSQSPSNKVTEKGKDVELRCDPISGHTALYWYRQSLGQGLEFLIYFQGNSAPDKSGLPSDRFSAERTGGSVSTLTIQRTQQEDSAVYLCASSLTGQGFNEQFFGPGTRLTVL.

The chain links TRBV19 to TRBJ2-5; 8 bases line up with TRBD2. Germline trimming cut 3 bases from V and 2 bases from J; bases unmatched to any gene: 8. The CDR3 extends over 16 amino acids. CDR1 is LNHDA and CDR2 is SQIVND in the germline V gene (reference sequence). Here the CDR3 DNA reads TGTGCCAGTAGTATCAGAGCGGGGGTCGATCAAGAGACCCAGTACTTC. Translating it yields CASSIRAGVDQETQYF.

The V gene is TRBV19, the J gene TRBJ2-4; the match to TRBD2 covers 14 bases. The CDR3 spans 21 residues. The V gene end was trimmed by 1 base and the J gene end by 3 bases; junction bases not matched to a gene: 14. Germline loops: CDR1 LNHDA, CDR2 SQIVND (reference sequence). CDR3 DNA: TGTGCCAGTAGTATAGCCTATTCGGGGACTAGCGGGAGAAGGGGCAAAAACATTCAGTACTTC. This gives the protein CASSIAYSGTSGRRGKNIQYF.

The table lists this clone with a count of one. CDR3 DNA: TGTGCCAGCAGCCCCTACCCCGGGACAGCATCTTATGCCCAGTACTTC. Residues: CASSPYPGTASYAQYF. This chain links TRBV11-2 with TRBJ2-5; 7 nucleotides line up with TRBD1. V lost 5 bases and J lost 9; bases outside the gene matches: 18. The CDR3 is 16 residues long. In germline, CDR1 is SGHAT, CDR2 FQNNGV.